This passage covers 13 T cell receptor beta chains from one sample sequenced in a study of blood T cell repertoires in COVID-19. Assay used: immunoSEQ multiplex PCR; TCRdb lists only in-frame clones, some missing. The sample has under 200,000 clones; less than 85% are singletons. Sequences were obtained from peripheral blood. These TCRs come from a woman in her sixties with COVID-19, enrolled during active disease.

The chain employs TRBV28 and TRBJ2-6; 7 nucleotides agree with TRBD1. The germline CDR1 and CDR2 sequences are MDHEN and SYDVKM. With V trimmed by 4 bases and J by 2 bases, 5 bases remained unmatched. CDR3 size: 16 residues. The CDR3 region is CASSSNRGAGANVLTF. The CDR3 nucleotides read TGTGCCAGCAGTTCTAACAGGGGTGCTGGGGCCAACGTCCTGACTTTC.

The chain joins TRBV11-2 to TRBJ2-1; 10 bases match TRBD1. With 5 bases clipped from V and 6 bases from J, the junction kept 4 bases outside the gene matches. The germline V gene has CDR1 SGHAT and CDR2 FQNNGV. The CDR3 extends over 14 amino acids. CDR3 amino acids: CASSLRTGGNEQFF. In DNA form, the CDR3 reads TGTGCCAGCAGCCTTAGGACAGGGGGCAATGAGCAGTTCTTC.

The V gene is TRBV10-3, the J gene TRBJ2-6; tentative D call: TRBD1 (5 bases). Trimming removed 9 bases at V and 2 bases at J, with 8 bases between. CDR1 and CDR2 from the germline V gene are ENHRY and SYGVKD. The length of the CDR3 is 13 residues. The CDR3 spells CAISRAGANVLTF. The CDR3 bases are TGTGCCATATCCAGGGCTGGGGCCAACGTCCTGACTTTC.

The CDR3 DNA follows: TGTGCCAGTAGTTCAGAGGGACAGGGAGATTCACCCCTCCACTTT. This encodes CASSSEGQGDSPLHF. The chain links TRBV19 to TRBJ1-6, with 9 bases aligning to TRBD1. V shed 5 bases and J 8 bases; nucleotides not matched to a gene: 7. The CDR3 contains 15 residues. CDR1 and CDR2 from the germline V gene are LNHDA and SQIVND (reference sequence).

The rearrangement links TRBV24-1 to TRBJ2-1; perhaps TRBD2 as D (6 bases). Germline V gives CDR1 KGHDR, CDR2 SFDVKD. The V end was cut by 0 bases, the J end by 6 bases, with 17 bases between. This CDR3 spans 17 amino acids. The CDR3 DNA follows: TGTGCCACCAGTGATTTGCGGGTGGAGGGGAAGCGCAATGAGCAGTTCTTC. Translated, it gives CATSDLRVEGKRNEQFF.

The gene calls are TRBV20-1 and TRBJ2-5; D call uncertain. CDR1 DFQATT and CDR2 SNEGSKA come from the germline V gene (reference sequence). CDR3 size: 11 residues. V was shortened by 5 bases and J by 2 bases, with 6 bases between the two germline ends. The CDR3 coding sequence is TGCAGTGCTCTTACTCAAGAGACCCAGTACTTC. Amino acids: CSALTQETQYF.

This chain connects TRBV11-1 to TRBJ2-2, with D possibly TRBD2 on 5 matching bases. CDR3 length: 12 amino acids. Germline V lookup: CDR1 SGHAT, CDR2 FQDESV (reference sequence). V lost 3 bases, J lost 7 bases, and 6 bases lay in between. The CDR3 protein is CASSFRGGELFF. The CDR3 nucleotides are TGTGCCAGCAGCTTCCGGGGCGGGGAGCTGTTTTTT.

This clone appeared once. This rearrangement joins TRBV15 to TRBJ2-3; 9 bases agree with TRBD2. This CDR3 has 17 amino acids. Germline-derived CDR1 and CDR2 are LNHNV and YYDKDF (reference sequence). The V segment lost 0 bases and the J segment 5 bases; nucleotides outside the gene matches: 9. CDR3 sequence: CATSRDLSLAGQDTQYF. CDR3 nucleotides: TGTGCCACCAGCAGAGATCTTTCGCTAGCGGGGCAAGATACGCAGTATTTT.

This clone occurred once. The chain is built from TRBV6-4 and TRBJ2-5, with TRBD2 as a possible D gene (5 bases). The CDR3 has 18 amino acids. Trimming shortened V by 6 bases and J by 2 bases, and 25 bases separated the two germline ends. Germline V lookup: CDR1 MRHNA, CDR2 SNTAGT. The chain's CDR3 is CASSSGIRSSGEQETQYF. The CDR3 coding sequence is TGTGCCAGCAGCTCGGGTATTAGGTCAAGCGGCGAACAAGAGACCCAGTACTTC.

The chain carries TRBV2 and TRBJ1-5; a weak D match, TRBD1 (5 bases). The CDR3 sequence is 15 residues long. CDR1 is SNHLY, CDR2 FYNNEI, per germline. V lost 6 bases and J lost 6, with 18 bases in between. CDR3 protein: CASRKGTGASQPQHF. The CDR3 region has the DNA TGTGCCAGCAGGAAGGGGACGGGAGCTAGTCAGCCCCAGCATTTT.

This chain joins TRBV3-1 (or the pseudogene TRBV3-2) and TRBJ2-1, with TRBD2 as a possible D gene (6 bases). Germline-derived CDR1 and CDR2 are LGHDT and YNNKEL (reference sequence). V lost 4 bases and J 0 bases, leaving 10 bases between the germline ends. The CDR3 covers 15 residues. Written as DNA, the CDR3 is TGTGCCAGCAGCCCGACTAGGGACTCCTACAATGAGCAGTTCTTC. As protein: CASSPTRDSYNEQFF.

The CDR3, as DNA: TGTGCCAGCAGCCTCCCTGGGACAGCATTTTACGAGCAGTACTTC. It codes for CASSLPGTAFYEQYF. The chain links TRBV28 to TRBJ2-7; 7 positions match TRBD1. CDR3 length: 15 residues. Per germline, CDR1 MDHEN and CDR2 SYDVKM. V lost 6 bases and J lost 4; bases outside the gene matches: 12.

V gene TRBV7-2 combines with J gene TRBJ2-5; a possible D gene is TRBD2 (5 bases). The CDR3 consists of 13 residues. V lost 2 bases and J 3 bases, leaving 7 bases between the germline ends. Germline CDR1 SGHTA, CDR2 FQGNSA. CDR3 DNA: TGTGCCAGCAGCTTAACGCGGGAAGAGACCCAGTACTTC. Encoded protein: CASSLTREETQYF.